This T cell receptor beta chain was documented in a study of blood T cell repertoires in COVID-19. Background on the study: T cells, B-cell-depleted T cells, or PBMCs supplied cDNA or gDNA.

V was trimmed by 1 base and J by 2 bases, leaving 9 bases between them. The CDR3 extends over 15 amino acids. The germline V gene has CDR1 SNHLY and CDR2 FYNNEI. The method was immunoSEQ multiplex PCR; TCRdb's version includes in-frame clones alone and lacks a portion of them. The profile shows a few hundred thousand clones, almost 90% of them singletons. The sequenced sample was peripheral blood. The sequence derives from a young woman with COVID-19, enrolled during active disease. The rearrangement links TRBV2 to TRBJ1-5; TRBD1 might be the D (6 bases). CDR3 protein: CASSEDRVGNQPQHF. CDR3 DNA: TGTGCCAGCAGTGAAGACAGGGTGGGCAATCAGCCCCAGCATTTT.